This is a list of T cell receptor beta chains from one sample in a study of T cells after yellow fever vaccination. TCRdb ran MiXCR on the 5' RACE reads and lists one entry per CDR3 protein. The sample consists of some 240,000 distinct CDR3 sequences, roughly 3.5% of them appearing once. The sequences come from PBMCs, collected 15 days after the yellow fever booster vaccination. These receptors all stem from a man aged 18 to 30 who received the YFV17D yellow fever vaccine. The CDR3 runs from the conserved cysteine through the conserved F or W. Only part of the rows carry a size: once, few, many, or a class if the clone is expanded.

V	J	size	CDR3
TRBV5-4	TRBJ2-2	many	CASSSEAANTGELFF
TRBV13	TRBJ2-3	many	CASSLGGGVPSTDTQYF
TRBV7-2	TRBJ1-4	many	CASSLRSGNEKLFF
TRBV6-5	TRBJ1-4	many	CASGSRGLFEKLFF
TRBV15	TRBJ1-4	many	CATSTLMGANEKLFF
TRBV12-3/TRBV12-4	TRBJ2-2	many	CASSLGTGTANTGELFF
TRBV5-1	TRBJ2-2	many	CASSLDRYTGELFF
TRBV7-6	TRBJ2-7	many	CASSTTGGSSEQYF
TRBV7-9	TRBJ1-1	many	CASSLAAKRGTFF
TRBV4-1	TRBJ2-7	many	CASSQDRDLYEQYF
TRBV3-1	TRBJ1-1	many	CASSQGLGFTEAFF
TRBV5-1	TRBJ2-3	-	CASTPGGWDTQYF
TRBV7-2	TRBJ1-4	few	CASSRTGFEKLFF
TRBV7-9	TRBJ2-6	-	CASSTHRVTGANVLTF
TRBV28	TRBJ1-2	many	CATNPQPNYGYTF
TRBV20-1	TRBJ2-7	many	CSAQDRQGADEQYF
TRBV6-2/TRBV6-3	TRBJ1-1	many	CASSYGTGGITSTEAFF
TRBV29-1	TRBJ2-3	many	CSARAGAFTDTQYF
TRBV3-1	TRBJ2-5	many	CASSLADNGETQYF
TRBV5-1	TRBJ2-2	many	CASSLRVPNTGELFF
TRBV7-3	TRBJ1-1	many	CASSFNHGDTEAFF
TRBV5-4	TRBJ2-3	many	CASSTSASGGARDTQYF
TRBV18	TRBJ1-2	few	CASSPPGQGGYGYTF
TRBV6-2/TRBV6-3	TRBJ2-7	-	CASGAGGPSEQYF
TRBV5-1	TRBJ2-1	many	CASSILSGGAIYEQFF
TRBV5-1	TRBJ2-5	many	CASAPTGLETQYF